Sequencing of this TCR beta chain was carried out in a study of CD8+CD57+ T cells in acquired aplastic anemia. Looking at the study overall: Sorted CD4+ and CD8+ cells gave a mean 3.2 ug DNA, range roughly 0.19 to 27.4 ug.

A word on this clonotype: The junction and the germline gene differ at one end; a read error may be behind it.

TCR beta VDJ combinations and CDR3 sequences were profiled from genomic DNA. TCRdb ran MiXCR on the reads and lists one entry per CDR3 protein. The sample has 100,000 to 130,000 distinct CDR3 sequences, 51% seen once; the top ten hold approximately 32%. Germline V gives CDR1 WSHSY, CDR2 SAAADI. The CDR3 consists of 14 residues. The material sequenced was sorted CD4+, CD8+, or CD8+CD57+ T cells (not recorded which) from PBMCs. The sequence came from a human donor in good health, serving as a control. This rearrangement joins TRBV10-2 to TRBJ2-7; either TRBD1 or TRBD2 may fit D (5 bases each). The CDR3 region is CASSEAGTFYEQYF. CDR3 DNA: TGTGCCAGCAGTGAAGCCGGGACCTTCTACGAGCAGTACTTC.